This T cell receptor (beta chain) was identified during a study of blood T cell repertoires in COVID-19. The assay was immunoSEQ multiplex PCR, and TCRdb's table has in-frame clones only and misses some. The table shows about 140,000 clones, with about 82% occurring only once. Germline CDR1 and CDR2: SGHAT and FQNNGV. Trimming took 2 bases from V and 4 from J, leaving 6 bases between them. The CDR3 consists of 12 residues. This sequence was found in a woman between 35 and 50 years old who had recovered from COVID-19. The gene calls are TRBV11-2 and TRBJ2-7; no firm D call. The sample consisted of PBMCs or T cells enriched from blood (not recorded which). DNA of the CDR3: TGTGCCAGCAGCTTATGGAGTTACGAGCAGTACTTC. Translating it yields CASSLWSYEQYF.